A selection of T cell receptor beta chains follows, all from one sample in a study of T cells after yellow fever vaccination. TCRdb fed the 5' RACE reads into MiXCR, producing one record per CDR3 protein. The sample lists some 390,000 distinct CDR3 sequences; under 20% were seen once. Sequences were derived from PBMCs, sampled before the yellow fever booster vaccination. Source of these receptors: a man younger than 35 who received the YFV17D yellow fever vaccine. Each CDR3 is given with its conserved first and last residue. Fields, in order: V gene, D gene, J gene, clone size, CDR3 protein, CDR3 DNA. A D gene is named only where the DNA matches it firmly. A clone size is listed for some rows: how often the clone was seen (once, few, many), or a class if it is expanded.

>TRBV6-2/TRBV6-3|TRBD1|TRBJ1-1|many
CASSPPTGRSTEAFF
TGTGCCAGCAGCCCCCCGACAGGGAGGAGCACTGAAGCTTTCTTT
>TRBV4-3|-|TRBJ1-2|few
CASSQGPGSDGYTF
TGCGCCAGCAGCCAAGGGCCAGGGAGTGATGGCTACACCTTC
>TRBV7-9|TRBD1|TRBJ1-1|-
CASTRAGGPNTEAFF
TGTGCCAGCACACGGGCAGGGGGGCCGAACACTGAAGCTTTCTTT
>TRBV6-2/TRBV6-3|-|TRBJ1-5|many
CASSEASGYQPQHF
TGTGCCAGCAGTGAGGCCTCCGGGTATCAGCCCCAGCATTTT
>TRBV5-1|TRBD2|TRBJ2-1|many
CASSLAGSSYNEQFF
TGTGCCAGCAGCTTAGCGGGTAGCTCCTACAATGAGCAGTTCTTC
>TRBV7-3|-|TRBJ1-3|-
CASSLPGNGNTIYF
TGTGCCAGCAGCTTGCCGGGGAACGGAAACACCATATATTTT
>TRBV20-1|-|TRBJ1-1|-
CSARDIGSNTEAFF
TGCAGTGCTAGAGATATTGGGAGTAACACTGAAGCTTTCTTT
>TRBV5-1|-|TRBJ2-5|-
CASRLAHTETQYF
TGCGCCAGCAGGTTGGCTCATACGGAGACCCAGTACTTC
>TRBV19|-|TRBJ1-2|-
CASSPSQGGYTF
TGTGCCAGTAGTCCATCACAGGGTGGCTACACCTTC
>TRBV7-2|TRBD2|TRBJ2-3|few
CASSSLAASTDTQYF
TGTGCCAGCAGCTCCCTAGCGGCTAGCACAGATACGCAGTATTTT
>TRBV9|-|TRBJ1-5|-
CASSGGGSQPQHF
TGTGCCAGCAGCGGCGGGGGAAGTCAGCCCCAGCATTTT
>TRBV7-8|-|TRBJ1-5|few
CASSSGVNSNQPQHF
TGTGCCAGCAGCTCCGGGGTGAATAGCAATCAGCCCCAGCATTTT
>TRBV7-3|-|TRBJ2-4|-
CASSPNGGVGAGNIQYF
TGTGCCAGCAGCCCTAACGGAGGAGTGGGGGCCGGAAACATTCAGTACTTC
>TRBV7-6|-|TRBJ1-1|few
CASSLMGRGTNTEAFF
TGTGCCAGCAGCCTAATGGGGCGGGGCACCAACACTGAAGCTTTCTTT
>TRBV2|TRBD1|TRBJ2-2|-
CASSTGGAGGELFF
TGTGCCAGCAGCACAGGGGGCGCGGGCGGGGAGCTGTTTTTT
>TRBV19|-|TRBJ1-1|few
CASTSGFGNTEAFF
TGTGCCAGCACCTCGGGTTTTGGGAACACTGAAGCTTTCTTT
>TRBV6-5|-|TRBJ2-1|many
CASSYGREQFF
TGTGCCAGCAGTTACGGTAGGGAGCAGTTCTTC
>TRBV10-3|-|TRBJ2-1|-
CAILEWGNEQFF
TGTGCCATCCTCGAGTGGGGGAATGAGCAGTTCTTC
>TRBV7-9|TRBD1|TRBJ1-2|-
CASSWTGAVYGYTF
TGTGCCAGCAGCTGGACAGGGGCGGTCTATGGCTACACCTTC
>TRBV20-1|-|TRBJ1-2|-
CSASEGGGYGYTF
TGCAGTGCTAGTGAGGGGGGAGGCTATGGCTACACCTTC
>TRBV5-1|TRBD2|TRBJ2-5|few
CASSLEPGGQETQYF
TGCGCCAGCAGCTTGGAACCGGGGGGGCAGGAGACCCAGTACTTC
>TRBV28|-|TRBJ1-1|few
CASRRAGEAFF
TGTGCCAGCAGGAGGGCCGGTGAAGCTTTCTTT
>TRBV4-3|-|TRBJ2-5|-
CASSQGPGVGETQYF
TGCGCCAGCAGCCAGGGCCCAGGGGTTGGGGAGACCCAGTACTTC
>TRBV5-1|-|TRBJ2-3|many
CASSLGPVSTDTQYF
TGCGCCAGCAGCTTGGGACCAGTTAGCACAGATACGCAGTATTTT
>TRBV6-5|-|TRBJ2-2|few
CASSSQTATTGELFF
TGTGCCAGCAGTTCACAGACAGCTACCACCGGGGAGCTGTTTTTT
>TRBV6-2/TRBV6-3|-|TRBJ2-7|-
CASSYSLGYEQYF
TGTGCCAGCAGTTACTCGCTAGGGTACGAGCAGTACTTC
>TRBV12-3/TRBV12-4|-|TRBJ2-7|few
CASSLTDGAYEQYF
TGTGCCAGCAGCCTTACCGACGGGGCCTACGAGCAGTACTTC
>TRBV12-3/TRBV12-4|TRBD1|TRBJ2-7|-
CASSRRDRVHEQYF
TGTGCCAGCAGCCGCCGGGACAGGGTACACGAGCAGTACTTC
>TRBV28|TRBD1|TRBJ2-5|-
CASGQGGGETQYF
TGTGCCAGCGGACAGGGTGGGGGAGAGACCCAGTACTTC
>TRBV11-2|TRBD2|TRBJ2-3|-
CASSLEPGLAGTDTQYF
TGTGCCAGCAGCTTAGAGCCCGGGCTAGCGGGCACAGATACGCAGTATTTT
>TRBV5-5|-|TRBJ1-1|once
CASSPGVGGTEAFF
TGTGCCAGCAGCCCTGGGGTTGGGGGCACTGAAGCTTTCTTT
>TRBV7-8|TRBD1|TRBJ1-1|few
CASSLVATGNLNTEAFF
TGTGCCAGCAGCTTAGTAGCGACAGGGAATTTGAACACTGAAGCTTTCTTT
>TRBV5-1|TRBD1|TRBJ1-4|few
CASSLGGQINEKLFF
TGCGCCAGCAGCTTGGGGGGACAGATTAATGAAAAACTGTTTTTT
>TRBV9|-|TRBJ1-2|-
CASSPGGRGGDGYTF
TGTGCCAGCAGCCCCGGTGGTAGGGGCGGCGATGGCTACACCTTC
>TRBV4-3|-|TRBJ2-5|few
CASSQERGTQYF
TGCGCCAGCAGCCAAGAGCGGGGGACCCAGTACTTC
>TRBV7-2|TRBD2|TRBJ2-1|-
CASRRPGLAGGNEQFF
TGTGCCAGCAGACGCCCGGGACTAGCGGGGGGGAATGAGCAGTTCTTC
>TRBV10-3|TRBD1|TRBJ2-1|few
CAISEASTGQEQFF
TGTGCCATCAGTGAGGCCTCGACAGGGCAGGAGCAGTTCTTC
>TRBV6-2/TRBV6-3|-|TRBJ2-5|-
CATAPGEETQYF
TGTGCCACAGCACCCGGGGAGGAGACCCAGTACTTC
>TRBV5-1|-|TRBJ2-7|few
CASSNGRSPYEQYF
TGCGCCAGCAGCAACGGACGGAGCCCCTACGAGCAGTACTTC
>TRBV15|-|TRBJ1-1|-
CATSSYTGFTEAFF
TGTGCCACCAGCAGTTATACAGGGTTCACTGAAGCTTTCTTT
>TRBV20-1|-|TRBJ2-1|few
CSAKGGSSSYNEQFF
TGCAGTGCTAAAGGGGGGTCCAGCTCCTACAATGAGCAGTTCTTC
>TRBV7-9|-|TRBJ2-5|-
CASSLGGHPPDQYF
TGTGCCAGCAGCTTAGGAGGACACCCGCCGGACCAGTACTTC
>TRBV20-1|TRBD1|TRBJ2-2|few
CSAPRQGRYTGELFF
TGCAGTGCACCGAGACAGGGGCGGTACACCGGGGAGCTGTTTTTT
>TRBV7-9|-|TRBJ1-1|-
CASSPGREGVDTEAFF
TGTGCCAGCAGCCCCGGGAGGGAAGGTGTGGACACTGAAGCTTTCTTT
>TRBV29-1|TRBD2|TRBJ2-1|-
CSVELSGGRAFSSYNEQFF
TGCAGCGTTGAACTTAGCGGGGGTCGAGCATTCAGCTCCTACAATGAGCAGTTCTTC
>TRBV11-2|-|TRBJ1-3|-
CASSQVPISGNTIYF
TGTGCCAGCAGCCAGGTACCCATCTCTGGAAACACCATATATTTT
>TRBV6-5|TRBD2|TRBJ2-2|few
CASSYTLAGGPVTGELFF
TGTGCCAGCAGTTACACACTAGCGGGGGGGCCGGTCACCGGGGAGCTGTTTTTT
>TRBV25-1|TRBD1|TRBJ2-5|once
CASSATGGEETQYF
TGTGCCAGCAGTGCGACAGGGGGCGAAGAGACCCAGTACTTC
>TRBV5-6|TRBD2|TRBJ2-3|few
CASSLGTTGDTQYF
TGTGCCAGCAGCCTAGGGACTACGGGGGATACGCAGTATTTT
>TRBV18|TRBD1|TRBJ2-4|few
CASSRDRGAKNIQYF
TGTGCCAGCTCGCGCGACAGGGGCGCCAAAAACATTCAGTACTTC
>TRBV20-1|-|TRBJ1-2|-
CSAREVYGYTF
TGCAGTGCCCGAGAGGTGTATGGCTACACCTTC
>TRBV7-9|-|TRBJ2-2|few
CASSSRGGGLVGELFF
TGTGCCAGCAGCTCGAGGGGAGGCGGTCTCGTCGGGGAGCTGTTTTTT
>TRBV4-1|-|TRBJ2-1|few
CASSQDHAGPTDGEQFF
TGCGCCAGCAGCCAAGATCACGCGGGACCTACCGACGGTGAGCAGTTCTTC
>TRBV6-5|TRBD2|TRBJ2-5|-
CASSYPLAGAGGRETQYF
TGTGCCAGCAGTTACCCCTTGGCGGGCGCGGGGGGACGTGAGACCCAGTACTTC
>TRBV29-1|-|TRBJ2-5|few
CSVVPRRGEETQYF
TGCAGCGTTGTTCCGCGGAGGGGGGAAGAGACCCAGTACTTC
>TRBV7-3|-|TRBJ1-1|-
CASSPDVLAEAFF
TGTGCCAGCAGCCCGGACGTGCTGGCTGAAGCTTTCTTT
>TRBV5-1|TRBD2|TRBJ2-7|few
CASSSAGTSFHEQYF
TGCGCCAGCAGCTCCGCCGGGACTAGCTTCCACGAGCAGTACTTC
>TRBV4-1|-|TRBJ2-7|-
CASSQAPTDSYEQYF
TGCGCCAGCAGCCAAGCCCCCACGGACAGCTACGAGCAGTACTTC
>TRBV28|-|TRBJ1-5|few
CASTETVYQPQHF
TGTGCCAGCACGGAGACAGTCTATCAGCCCCAGCATTTT